This T cell receptor (beta chain) was found in a study of T cells after yellow fever vaccination (dated by TCRdb to about 2019). Regarding the study in general: The SMART-Seq v4 Ultra Low Input RNA kit was used to prepare libraries from fractions with low cell numbers. Bulk TCR alpha and beta repertoires were sequenced longitudinally to track T-cell clones before and after primary and booster YFV17D yellow fever vaccination. Blood was drawn at multiple timepoints before and after primary and secondary immunization, with bulk PBMC replicates and cell subsets isolated. The cohort comprised two healthy male donors, one aged 18 to 30 and one aged 30 to 40 years.

This specimen's treatment or condition label, per the study, means: live attenuated yellow fever vaccine strain. At every blood-draw timepoint, two biological replicates of bulk PBMCs were collected. A standard Ficoll-Paque protocol was used to isolate PBMCs from peripheral blood. RNA was extracted with TriZol from bulk PBMCs, CD4 and CD8 fractions, and dextramer-positive and dextramer-negative fractions. Ten or more counts support this clonotype. It lacks a known antigen. The input lacks base qualities; no much larger clone sits a single base away. This sample was sequenced with an Illumina NovaSeq 6000. Synthesis of TCR cDNA relied on 5'RACE template switching, a step that introduced a universal primer site along with unique molecular identifiers. Priming of cDNA synthesis was performed from both the TCR alpha and TCR beta constant segments. Library amplification used two PCR steps, and the second PCR step added sample barcodes and sequencing adapters. Sequencing of the libraries was done on either Illumina HiSeq 2500 (2x100 bp) or NovaSeq (2x150 bp). In the paper's pipeline: MIGEC handled demultiplexing of reads and collapsing into UMI consensus sequences, while MiXCR performed V(D)J alignment. Clonotypes responding to the vaccine were identified with edgeR on replicate PBMC samples, with the criteria of FDR below 0.01 and a log2 fold change above 5 up to day 15. Bulk clonotypes were assigned CD4 or CD8 identity according to which sequenced CD4 or CD8 repertoire held them at higher abundance. TCRdb cleaned the public reads at Q25 with fastp, built clones with MiXCR and kept in-frame beta chains. Rows with a matching CDR3 protein are joined into one entry that keeps the most common DNA and genes. The V and J calls were not made by the authors but by TCRdb's processing. Recorded for this sample are 300,000 to 350,000 distinct CDR3 sequences; approximately 4.5% of them occurred a single time. Of the sample, less than 20% falls within the top ten clones.

The germline V gene supplies CDR1 SGHTA and CDR2 FQGNSA. Cut back by 5 bases and 3 bases, the V and J ends lie 17 bases apart. The cysteine opens and the phenylalanine closes a CDR3 of 17 amino acids. The retained sequence is limited to the CDR3, 51 bases, with the frame set at the first base. What the authors observed across the whole study: The secondary T-cell response was weaker than the primary response but faster, peaking on day 5 instead of day 15. Because abundant contaminating clonotypes from the bulk population could be contained in FACS-sorted repertoires, computational filtering was required. The study included only a couple of donors, which limits how far the findings can be generalized. Most clones expanded after primary vaccination were re-detected after the booster (96% of CD4 and around 88% of CD8), suggesting broad memory maintenance. A small share of clonotypes was detected in both CD4 and CD8 compartments, with the overlap likely arising from convergent recombination.

The chain was built from TRBV7-2 and TRBJ1-6; a tentative D match to TRBD1 spans 5 bases. The source material was PBMCs, sampled 15 days after the yellow fever booster vaccination. The clonotype comes from a man in his late teens or twenties who received the YFV17D yellow fever vaccine. The DNA sequence is TGTGCCAGCAGCCCTCGTAGGTCGGGGGGCTATAATTCACCCCTCCACTTT. This codes for CASSPRRSGGYNSPLHF.